This entry lists 14 T cell receptor beta chains sequenced from one sample in a study of T cells in Graves' hyperthyroidism and ophthalmopathy. The TCR beta CDR3 regions underwent amplification using RNA transcripts as the source. Initially, a first-round RT-PCR of the TCR CDR3 employed the HTBI primer set. One entry per CDR3 protein results from TCRdb running MiXCR on the multiplex PCR reads. The sample consists of some 560,000 distinct CDR3 sequences, around 15% of them appearing once. Specimen: blood. Receptor source: a woman aged 40 to 55 with Graves' hyperthyroidism.

The rearrangement uses TRBV5-1 and TRBJ1-4; unclear D gene. With 0 bases removed from V and 0 bases from J, the gap between germline ends came to 6 bases. This CDR3 comprises 15 residues. Germline assignment: CDR1 SGHRS and CDR2 YFSETQ. CDR3 protein: CASSLESPTNEKLFF. CDR3 coding DNA: TGCGCCAGCAGCTTGGAATCCCCAACTAATGAAAAACTGTTTTTT.

This clonotype was seen many times. This sequence joins TRBV7-3 and TRBJ2-7, with a weak D call TRBD2 (5 bases). V was pared by 5 bases and J by 5 bases, with 13 bases between. In germline, CDR1 is SGHTA, CDR2 FQGTGA. The CDR3 runs 13 residues. The chain's CDR3 is CASSETIDHEQYF. The CDR3 DNA sequence: TGTGCCAGCAGCGAGACTATAGACCACGAGCAGTACTTC.

This clonotype was recorded at least ten times. The rearrangement uses TRBV7-9 and TRBJ2-7; D uncertain. The V gene lost 0 bases and the J gene lost 2 bases, with 17 bases spanning the gap. Germline values: CDR1 SEHNR, CDR2 FQNEAQ (reference sequence). CDR3 length: 17 amino acids. The CDR3 DNA reads as TGTGCCAGCAGCTTAGCCGGTTCAGAAGCTCGGGCCTACGAGCAGTACTTC. Protein: CASSLAGSEARAYEQYF.

There are many counts of this clonotype. The V gene is TRBV12-3 or TRBV12-4, the J gene TRBJ2-1, with a weak D call TRBD1 (6 bases). The CDR3 totals 13 residues. V was clipped by 10 bases and J by 2 bases, with 12 bases between them. In DNA form, the CDR3 reads TGTGCCATAAGACAGGTGGCCTACAATGAGCAGTTCTTC. Protein product: CAIRQVAYNEQFF.

This clonotype was found many times. The J gene is TRBJ2-1, the V gene TRBV7-2; 11 nucleotides line up with TRBD2. Germline trimming cut 1 base from V and 8 bases from J; bases unmatched to any gene: 4. This CDR3 has 15 residues. CDR1 is SGHTA, CDR2 FQGNSA, per germline. In DNA form, the CDR3 reads TGTGCCAGCAGCTTAGGACTAGCGGGACGGGATGAGCAGTTCTTC. Translating gives CASSLGLAGRDEQFF.

This clonotype came up many times. The gene calls are TRBV3-1 and TRBJ2-1, with TRBD2 matching over 7 bases. Trimming removed 1 base from V and 4 bases from J; junction bases left unmatched: 4. CDR1 and CDR2 from the germline V gene are LGHDT and YNNKEL (reference sequence). The CDR3 sequence is 15 residues long. CDR3 residues: CASSQGTRVYNEQFF. CDR3 DNA sequence: TGTGCCAGCAGCCAAGGGACTAGGGTATACAATGAGCAGTTCTTC.

This clonotype was counted at least ten times. The chain links TRBV29-1 to TRBJ2-7; D unresolved. V was cut by 4 bases and J by 0 bases, with 4 bases left in between. The germline CDR1 and CDR2 sequences are SQVTM and ANQGSEA. The CDR3 spans 11 residues. This CDR3 reads CSVGVSYEQYF. Here the CDR3 DNA reads TGCAGCGTTGGTGTCTCCTACGAGCAGTACTTC.

This clonotype was picked up many times. The chain employs TRBV20-1 and TRBJ1-5, with D hard to call. V lost 6 bases, J lost 5 bases, and 20 bases lay in between. The CDR3 extends over 15 amino acids. Germline V gene sequence: CDR1 DFQATT, CDR2 SNEGSKA (reference sequence). CDR3 nucleotides: TGCAGTGCCCCGAAGCCCATTAAGGGCGATCAGCCCCAGCATTTT. This codes for CSAPKPIKGDQPQHF.

This clonotype showed up just a few times. The rearrangement uses TRBV30 and TRBJ1-6; 7 positions agree with TRBD1. V trimming: 3 bases; J trimming: 7 bases; junction bases outside the gene matches: 3. There are 13 residues in the CDR3. Germline CDR1 reads GTSNPN; CDR2 reads SVGIG (reference sequence). This CDR3 reads CAWRTQGNSPLHF. CDR3 DNA sequence: TGTGCCTGGAGGACACAGGGGAATTCACCCCTCCACTTT.

This clonotype was found many times. V gene TRBV20-1 combines with J gene TRBJ1-1; TRBD1 is a possible D gene (6 bases). This CDR3 comprises 14 residues. Deletions cut 4 bases from V and 5 bases from J, with 17 bases between. From germline, CDR1 is DFQATT and CDR2 SNEGSKA (reference sequence). The CDR3 region has the DNA TGCAGTGCTAACTGGCAGGGGTCGGAAACTGAAGCTTTCTTT. It translates to CSANWQGSETEAFF.

This clonotype has just a few counts. This sequence joins TRBV20-1 and TRBJ2-5; D may be TRBD1 (6 bases). V gave up 6 bases and J gave up 5 bases, with 13 bases separating them. The CDR3 extends over 12 amino acids. Germline CDR1 DFQATT, CDR2 SNEGSKA (reference sequence). In nucleotides, the CDR3 is TGCAGTGCCGAACAGGGTTTTGAGACCCAGTACTTC. Its protein is CSAEQGFETQYF.

This clonotype was seen ten or more times. V gene TRBV2 combines with J gene TRBJ2-5; D not certain. Trimming took off 7 bases at V and 3 bases at J, with 6 bases between the two ends. CDR3 length equals 11 residues. Germline loops: CDR1 SNHLY, CDR2 FYNNEI. Written as DNA, the CDR3 is TGTGCCAGCATGGGTGAAGAGACCCAGTACTTC. Translated: CASMGEETQYF.

Ten or more counts support this clonotype. J is TRBJ2-1 and V is TRBV6-1; perhaps TRBD2 as D (5 bases). Germline CDR1 is MNHNS and CDR2 is SASEGT. The CDR3 runs 14 residues. V lost 5 bases to trimming and J lost 6 bases, with 14 bases between them. The CDR3 here is CASSYGLASNEQFF. As DNA, the CDR3 is TGTGCCAGCAGTTATGGGTTAGCGAGCAATGAGCAGTTCTTC.

This clonotype was counted between two and nine times. The chain employs TRBV6-1 and TRBJ1-1; TRBD1 is a possible D gene (6 bases). CDR3 length: 14 amino acids. V lost 5 bases, J lost 4 bases, and 14 bases lay in between. Germline loops: CDR1 MNHNS, CDR2 SASEGT. The CDR3 nucleotides read TGTGCCAGCAGTTCCGTAACAGGGATCACTGAAGCTTTCTTT. Residues: CASSSVTGITEAFF.